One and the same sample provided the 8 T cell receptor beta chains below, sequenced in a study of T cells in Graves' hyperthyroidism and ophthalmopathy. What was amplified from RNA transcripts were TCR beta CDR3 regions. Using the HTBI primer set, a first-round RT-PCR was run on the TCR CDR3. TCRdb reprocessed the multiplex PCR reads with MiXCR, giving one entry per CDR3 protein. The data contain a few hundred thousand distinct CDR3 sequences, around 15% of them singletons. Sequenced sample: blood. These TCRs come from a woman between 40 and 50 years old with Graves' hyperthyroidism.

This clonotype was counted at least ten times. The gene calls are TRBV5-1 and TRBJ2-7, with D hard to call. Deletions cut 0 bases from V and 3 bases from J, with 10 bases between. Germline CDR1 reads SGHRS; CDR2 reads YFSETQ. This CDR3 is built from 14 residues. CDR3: CASSLVSTDYEQYF. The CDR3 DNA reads TGCGCCAGCAGCTTGGTGAGCACTGACTACGAGCAGTACTTC.

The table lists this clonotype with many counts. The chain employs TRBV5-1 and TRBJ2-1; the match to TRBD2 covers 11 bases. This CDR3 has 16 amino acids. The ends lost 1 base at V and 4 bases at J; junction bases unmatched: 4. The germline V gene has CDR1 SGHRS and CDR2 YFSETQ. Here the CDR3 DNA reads TGCGCCAGCAGCTTGAGAACTAGCGGGAGATACAATGAGCAGTTCTTC. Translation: CASSLRTSGRYNEQFF. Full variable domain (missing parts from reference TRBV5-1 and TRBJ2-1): KAGVTQTPRYLIKTRGQQVTLSCSPISGHRSVSWYQQTPGQGLQFLFEYFSETQRNKGNFPGRFSGRQFSNSRSEMNVSTLELGDSALYLCASSLRTSGRYNEQFFGPGTRLTVL.

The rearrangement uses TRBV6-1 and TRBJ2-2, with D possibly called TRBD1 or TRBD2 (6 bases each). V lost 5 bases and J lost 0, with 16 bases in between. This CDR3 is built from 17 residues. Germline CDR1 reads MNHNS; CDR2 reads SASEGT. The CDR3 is CASSYLRGVANTGELFF. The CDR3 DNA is TGTGCCAGCAGTTATCTGAGGGGGGTTGCGAACACCGGGGAGCTGTTTTTT.

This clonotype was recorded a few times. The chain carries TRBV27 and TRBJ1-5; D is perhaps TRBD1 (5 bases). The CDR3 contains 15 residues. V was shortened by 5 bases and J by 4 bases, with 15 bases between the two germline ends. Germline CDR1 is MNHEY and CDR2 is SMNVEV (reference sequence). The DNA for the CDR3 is TGTGCCAGCAGTCCTGGGGCCCCTCGGAATCAGCCCCAGCATTTT. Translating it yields CASSPGAPRNQPQHF.

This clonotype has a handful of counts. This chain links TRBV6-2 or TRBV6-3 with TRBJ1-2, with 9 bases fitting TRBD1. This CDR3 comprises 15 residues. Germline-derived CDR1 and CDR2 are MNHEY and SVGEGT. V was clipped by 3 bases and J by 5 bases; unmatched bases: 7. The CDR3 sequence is CASSYQGQGAYGYTF. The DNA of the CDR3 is TGTGCCAGCAGTTATCAGGGACAGGGAGCATATGGCTACACCTTC.

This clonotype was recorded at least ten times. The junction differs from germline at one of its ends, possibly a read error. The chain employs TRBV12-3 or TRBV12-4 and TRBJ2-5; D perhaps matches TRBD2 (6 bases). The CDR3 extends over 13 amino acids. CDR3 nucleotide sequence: TGTGCCAGCAGCTTAGGCGGGGTGGAGACCCAGTACTTC. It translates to CASSLGGVETQYF.

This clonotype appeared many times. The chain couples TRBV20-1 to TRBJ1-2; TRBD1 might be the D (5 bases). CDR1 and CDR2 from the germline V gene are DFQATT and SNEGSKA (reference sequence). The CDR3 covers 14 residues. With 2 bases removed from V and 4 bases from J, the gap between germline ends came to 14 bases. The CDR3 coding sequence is TGCAGTGCTAGACACCCACAGGAGTCCTATGGCTACACCTTC. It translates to CSARHPQESYGYTF.

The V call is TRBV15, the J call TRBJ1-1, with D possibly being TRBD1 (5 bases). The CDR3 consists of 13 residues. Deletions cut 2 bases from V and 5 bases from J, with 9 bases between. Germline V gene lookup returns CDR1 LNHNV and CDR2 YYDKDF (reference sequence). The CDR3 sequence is CATSRIGTTEAFF. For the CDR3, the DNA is TGTGCCACCAGCAGAATCGGGACTACTGAAGCTTTCTTT.